These 28 T cell receptor beta chains originate from one sample sequenced in a study of Ad26.COV2.S vaccination and SARS-CoV-2 variants. Clones were sequenced by immunoSEQ multiplex PCR, and TCRdb holds only the in-frame ones, with some missing. The sample gives roughly 350,000 clones, around 87% of which show up once; around 3.7% is in the top ten. Specified treatment: some 20 received Ad26.COV2.S at low or high dose, single or two shots; roughly 5 received placebo; per-sample allocation not given. After the first vaccine or placebo injection, samples were drawn on day 63. This material consisted of peripheral blood, taken in a trial of Ad26.COV2.S vaccine versus placebo. The source of these receptors is a person between 18 and 65 years old who received the Ad26.COV2.S COVID-19 vaccine or a placebo.

This clone appeared once. The gene calls are TRBV5-1 and TRBJ2-7; TRBD2 aligns across 15 bases. The V and J ends lost 4 bases and 7 bases, in that order; junction bases with no gene match: 9. The CDR3 contains 16 residues. The germline V gene encodes CDR1 SGHRS and CDR2 YFSETQ. The CDR3: CASSPGTSGGYREQYF. The CDR3 nucleotides read TGCGCCAGCAGCCCCGGGACTAGCGGGGGGTACCGGGAGCAGTACTTC.

The chain employs TRBV6-6 and TRBJ2-2; either TRBD1 or TRBD2 may fit D (5 bases each). V was cut by 11 bases and J by 4 bases, with 17 bases left in between. The germline V gene encodes CDR1 MNHNY and CDR2 SVGAGI (reference sequence). The CDR3 sequence is 14 residues long. CDR3: CACSPGRSTGELFF. CDR3 bases: TGTGCCTGCTCACCGGGGCGCAGCACCGGGGAGCTGTTTTTT.

Remarks on this clone: Compared with germline, one end of the junction differs, possibly owing to a read error. The rearrangement uses TRBV12-3 or TRBV12-4 and TRBJ1-2; 7 bases fit TRBD1. The CDR3 totals 12 residues. The CDR3 region has the DNA TGTGCCAGCAGTTTAGCGCGGGGGACAGCCCGATTC. As protein: CASSLARGTARF.

The chain is built from TRBV3-1 (or the pseudogene TRBV3-2) and TRBJ2-5; TRBD2 matches 15 bases. V shed 6 bases, J shed 0 bases, and the junction held 8 bases outside the gene matches. The CDR3 is 18 residues long. Germline V gene sequence: CDR1 LGHDT, CDR2 YNNKEL (reference sequence). CDR3 amino acids: CASSLGLAGGRYQETQYF. CDR3 DNA: TGTGCCAGCAGTTTGGGACTAGCGGGGGGCCGGTACCAAGAGACCCAGTACTTC.

This chain links TRBV6-2 or TRBV6-3 with TRBJ1-3; D unresolved. Germline-derived CDR1 and CDR2 are MNHEY and SVGEGT. V lost 0 bases, J lost 0 bases, and 6 bases lay in between. CDR3 length: 15 amino acids. CDR3 in amino acids: CASSYSEDSGNTIYF. DNA of the CDR3: TGTGCCAGCAGTTACTCGGAAGACTCTGGAAACACCATATATTTT.

The chain is built from TRBV19 and TRBJ1-1; D uncertain. V lost 3 bases to trimming and J lost 4 bases, with 3 bases between them. The CDR3 extends over 11 amino acids. Germline CDR1 and CDR2: LNHDA and SQIVND (reference sequence). CDR3 residues: CASSIFTEAFF. In DNA, the CDR3 is TGTGCCAGTAGTATCTTCACTGAAGCTTTCTTT.

The rearrangement joins TRBV12-3 or TRBV12-4 to TRBJ2-4, with D tentatively TRBD1 (5 bases). Trimming stripped 8 bases from V and 7 bases from J, with 15 bases between. The CDR3 is made up of 13 amino acids. CDR3 DNA: TGTGCCAGCCGCGACCCAGGGTCCAACATTCAGTACTTC. Translation: CASRDPGSNIQYF.

The chain is built from TRBV27 and TRBJ1-2; 7 nucleotides agree with TRBD1. Germline V gene lookup returns CDR1 MNHEY and CDR2 SMNVEV (reference sequence). This CDR3 has 13 amino acids. V dropped 5 bases and J dropped 3; count of bases not matched to a gene: 3. CDR3 protein: CASSLGQYYGYTF. CDR3 sequence (DNA): TGTGCCAGCAGTCTGGGACAGTACTATGGCTACACCTTC.

The chain carries TRBV29-1 and TRBJ2-5; D might be TRBD2 (6 bases). The CDR3 is 8 residues long. Germline CDR1 reads SQVTM; CDR2 reads ANQGSEA. Trimming left V 6 bases short and J 11 bases short, with 7 bases between. The CDR3 loop reads CSVEGQYF. In DNA, the CDR3 is TGCAGCGTGGAGGGACAGTACTTC.

The chain is built from TRBV24-1 and TRBJ2-1, with D unclear. The CDR3 totals 12 residues. V lost 7 bases and J 5 bases, leaving 8 bases between the germline ends. CDR1 is KGHDR and CDR2 is SFDVKD in the germline V gene. The chain's CDR3 is CATRGIDNEQFF. The DNA of the CDR3 is TGTGCCACCAGGGGTATCGACAATGAGCAGTTCTTC.

The chain joins TRBV5-6 to TRBJ2-7, with TRBD1 matching over 7 bases. Germline CDR1 reads SGHDT; CDR2 reads YYEEEE. CDR3 length equals 13 residues. V gave up 4 bases and J gave up 6 bases; unmatched junction bases: 7. CDR3 protein: CASSPGTAPEQYF. CDR3 in DNA: TGTGCCAGCAGCCCTGGGACAGCGCCCGAGCAGTACTTC.

The gene calls are TRBV27 and TRBJ2-1, with 13 nucleotides matching TRBD2. The CDR3 spans 15 residues. Per germline, CDR1 MNHEY and CDR2 SMNVEV (reference sequence). J lost 7 bases, V lost 5 bases, and 5 bases had no gene match. Here the CDR3 reads CASSLGTSGENEQFF. The CDR3 DNA reads TGTGCCAGCAGTCTGGGGACTAGCGGGGAAAATGAGCAGTTCTTC.

There are a few counts of this clone. This chain joins TRBV7-9 and TRBJ1-5; D gene unclear. Germline V gene data show CDR1 as SEHNR and CDR2 as FQNEAQ (reference sequence). This CDR3 contains 14 residues. V shed 1 base and J shed 2 bases, with 6 bases lying between them. The CDR3 loop reads CASSLDLGNQPQHF. The CDR3 region has the DNA TGTGCCAGCAGCTTAGATTTGGGCAATCAGCCCCAGCATTTT.

The chain recombines TRBV5-1 with TRBJ2-1, with unresolved D. The CDR3 extends over 21 amino acids. V gave up 0 bases and J gave up 0 bases, with 25 bases separating them. Per germline, CDR1 SGHRS and CDR2 YFSETQ. CDR3 amino acids: CASSLGPSFRFNRSSYNEQFF. The CDR3 DNA reads as TGCGCCAGCAGCTTGGGGCCCAGCTTCCGATTCAACCGGAGCTCCTACAATGAGCAGTTCTTC.

The V call is TRBV3-1 (or the pseudogene TRBV3-2), the J call TRBJ1-1; D ambiguous. Germline loops: CDR1 LGHDT, CDR2 YNNKEL (reference sequence). V gave up 1 base and J gave up 0 bases, with 9 bases separating them. The CDR3 is 15 residues long. CDR3 amino acids: CASSQAAGMNTEAFF. Here the CDR3 DNA reads TGTGCCAGCAGCCAAGCGGCGGGGATGAACACTGAAGCTTTCTTT.

The chain combines TRBV14 with TRBJ2-5, with D tentatively TRBD2 (5 bases). The germline V gene encodes CDR1 SGHDN and CDR2 FVKESK. V dropped 0 bases and J dropped 1 base, with 9 bases sitting between them. The CDR3 spans 15 residues. The CDR3 region has the DNA TGTGCCAGCAGCCAAGATGCTAGCCTCCAAGAGACCCAGTACTTC. Translating it yields CASSQDASLQETQYF. The variable domain in full, completed from reference TRBV14 and TRBJ2-5, reads EAGVTQFPSHSVIEKGQTVTLRCDPISGHDNLYWYRRVMGKEIKFLLHFVKESKQDESGMPNNRFLAERTGGTYSTLKVQPAELEDSGVYFCASSQDASLQETQYFGPGTRLLVL.

The rearrangement uses TRBV30 and TRBJ1-2; D call uncertain. Germline CDR1 reads GTSNPN; CDR2 reads SVGIG (reference sequence). V was shortened by 5 bases and J by 5 bases, with 15 bases between the two germline ends. The CDR3 contains 13 residues. CDR3 DNA sequence: TGTGCCTGGGATGTGAGCGCTACGTATGGCTACACCTTC. Amino acid sequence: CAWDVSATYGYTF.

J is TRBJ1-2 and V is TRBV3-1 (or the pseudogene TRBV3-2); D might be TRBD1 (5 bases). The CDR3 runs to 13 residues. Germline CDR1 LGHDT, CDR2 YNNKEL (reference sequence). The germline V and J ends were trimmed by 4 bases and 3 bases, with 9 bases remaining between them. Here the CDR3 reads CASSRGDYYGYTF. DNA for the CDR3: TGTGCCAGCAGCCGAGGGGATTACTATGGCTACACCTTC.

Details on this clone: Within the sample, other DNA sequences also encode this same CDR3. CDR3 loop: CSASPGNTIYF. The CDR3 DNA reads TGCAGTGCTTCCCCTGGAAACACCATATATTTT. V is TRBV20-1 and J is TRBJ1-3, with D hard to call. Germline CDR1 DFQATT, CDR2 SNEGSKA (reference sequence). The CDR3 is made up of 11 amino acids. V shed 5 bases and J shed 2 bases, with 4 bases lying between them.

This chain uses TRBV18 with TRBJ2-5; D tentatively reads TRBD1 or TRBD2 (5 bases each). The ends were cut back, 3 bases at V and 2 bases at J, with 16 bases in the middle. The CDR3 is 16 amino acids. CDR1 and CDR2 (germline): KGHSH, LQKENI. The CDR3 DNA follows: TGTGCCAGCTCACCCAAGCTGGACACGGGACAAGAGACCCAGTACTTC. This codes for CASSPKLDTGQETQYF.

This clone has only a few counts. CDR3 residues: CASSFAPPNTIYF. The CDR3 nucleotides are TGTGCCAGCAGCTTTGCCCCTCCAAACACCATATATTTT. The rearrangement uses TRBV5-6 and TRBJ1-3; D uncertain. With 2 bases removed from V and 6 bases from J, the gap between germline ends came to 9 bases. The CDR3 is made up of 13 amino acids. The germline V gene encodes CDR1 SGHDT and CDR2 YYEEEE.

Only one count was recorded for this clone. The chain recombines TRBV2 with TRBJ1-2; D is undetermined. CDR1 SNHLY and CDR2 FYNNEI come from the germline V gene. Trimming pared 4 bases from V and 2 bases from J, leaving 11 bases between. The CDR3 spans 14 residues. The CDR3 coding sequence is TGTGCCAGCAGTGGGAACAGCGCGAACTATGGCTACACCTTC. Protein: CASSGNSANYGYTF. The whole variable domain, filled in from reference TRBV2 and TRBJ1-2, reads EPEVTQTPSHQVTQMGQEVILRCVPISNHLYFYWYRQILGQKVEFLVSFYNNEISEKSEIFDDQFSVERPDGSNFTLKIRSTKLEDSAMYFCASSGNSANYGYTFGSGTRLTVV.

V gene TRBV7-2 combines with J gene TRBJ1-1, with TRBD1 matching 7 bases. Germline assignment: CDR1 SGHTA and CDR2 FQGNSA. V gave up 1 base and J gave up 0 bases; unmatched junction bases: 8. The CDR3 runs to 17 residues. The CDR3 region has the DNA TGTGCCAGCAGCTTAGTGCCGGCCAGGGGGGTGAACACTGAAGCTTTCTTT. It is translated as CASSLVPARGVNTEAFF.

The gene calls are TRBV6-5 and TRBJ2-7, with D maybe TRBD2 (6 bases). Per the germline V gene, CDR1 is MNHEY and CDR2 is SVGAGI. Trimming took 6 bases from V and 7 from J, leaving 10 bases between them. The CDR3 consists of 11 residues. CDR3 region: CASRSGGEQYF. The CDR3 bases are TGTGCCAGCAGATCCGGGGGTGAGCAGTACTTC.

The chain uses TRBV2 and TRBJ1-2; D unresolved. The ends were cut back, 1 base at V and 1 base at J, with 7 bases in the middle. The CDR3 runs 14 residues. CDR1 is SNHLY and CDR2 is FYNNEI in the germline V gene. CDR3 coding DNA: TGTGCCAGCAGTGAAGATGGCAGTAACTATGGCTACACCTTC. It encodes CASSEDGSNYGYTF.

The genes are TRBV2 and TRBJ2-7; 10 bases line up with TRBD1. Germline CDR1 reads SNHLY; CDR2 reads FYNNEI. The CDR3 is 12 residues long. V was clipped by 11 bases and J by 6 bases; unmatched bases: 7. CDR3 nucleotides: TGTGCCGGGGGACAGGGGATTTCCGAGCAGTACTTC. Protein sequence: CAGGQGISEQYF. The whole variable domain, filled in from reference TRBV2 and TRBJ2-7, reads EPEVTQTPSHQVTQMGQEVILRCVPISNHLYFYWYRQILGQKVEFLVSFYNNEISEKSEIFDDQFSVERPDGSNFTLKIRSTKLEDSAMYFCAGGQGISEQYFGPGTRLTVT.

The chain joins TRBV5-5 to TRBJ1-1; no clear D gene. CDR3 size: 14 residues. The V gene's germline CDR1 is SGHKS and CDR2 YYEKEE (reference sequence). Trimming stripped 3 bases from V and 1 base from J, with 10 bases between. The CDR3 loop reads CASSYAAGNTEAFF. The CDR3 coding sequence is TGTGCCAGCAGCTATGCCGCGGGGAACACTGAAGCTTTCTTT.

V gene TRBV5-5 combines with J gene TRBJ1-5; 11 nucleotides agree with TRBD1. The CDR3 extends over 18 amino acids. Germline V gene sequence: CDR1 SGHKS, CDR2 YYEKEE (reference sequence). Germline trimming cut 3 bases from V and 7 bases from J; bases unmatched to any gene: 15. This chain's CDR3 is CASSSKNPTGQGGQPQHF. DNA for the CDR3: TGTGCCAGCAGCTCAAAAAACCCCACGGGACAGGGGGGGCAGCCCCAGCATTTT.